In its sample, the clone carrying this TCR beta chain was seen a few times. This sample is part of a study of beta chain features in type 1 diabetes. CD4+ cells of the naive, central memory, regulatory and stem cell-like memory types were sorted via CD45RO/CCR7/CD25/CD127/CD95/CD27. This CDR3 is built from 18 residues. The germline V gene encodes CDR1 LNHDA and CDR2 SQIVND (reference sequence). V was pared by 3 bases and J by 0 bases, with 21 bases between. Expressed TCRB transcripts were sequenced because the entire RNA isolate underwent reverse transcription. Profiling relied on immunoSEQ multiplex PCR, and the TCRdb table lists in-frame clones only, not all of them. The sample includes more than 300,000 clones, roughly 12% of them seen just once.

The sequenced sample was naive CD4+ T cells from blood. This receptor was taken from a man younger than 30 in good health. V and J are TRBV19 and TRBJ2-7; tentatively, D is TRBD2 (6 bases). As DNA, the CDR3 is TGTGCCAGTAGTATTGACGGTCGACGGGACTCCAGCTCCTACGAGCAGTACTTC. It encodes CASSIDGRRDSSSYEQYF.